The 14 T cell receptor beta chains below all came from one sample that was sequenced in a study of blood T cell repertoires in COVID-19. Clones were read by immunoSEQ multiplex PCR, and TCRdb kept only the in-frame ones, dropping some. The sample holds 40,000 to 65,000 clones, about 82% seen once. Sequencing input: peripheral blood. These receptors were collected from a man aged 70-80 years with active COVID-19.

The chain couples TRBV11-2 to TRBJ2-5; TRBD2 matches 10 bases. J was trimmed by 2 bases and V by 0 bases; bases with no gene match: 6. Germline V gene lookup returns CDR1 SGHAT and CDR2 FQNNGV. This CDR3 contains 17 residues. CDR3 amino acids: CASSLDRGAGGQETQYF. The CDR3 DNA is TGTGCCAGCAGCTTAGATCGGGGAGCGGGGGGGCAAGAGACCCAGTACTTC.

V usage is TRBV7-2 and J usage is TRBJ1-4; maybe TRBD1 (5 bases). From germline, CDR1 is SGHTA and CDR2 FQGNSA. The CDR3 loop spans 14 amino acids. The V and J ends lost 2 bases and 4 bases respectively, with 8 bases between them. This CDR3 is CASSLRGSNEKLFF. The CDR3 bases are TGTGCCAGCAGCTTAAGGGGAAGTAATGAAAAACTGTTTTTT. Full variable domain (outside the CDR3, taken from reference TRBV7-2 and TRBJ1-4): GAGVSQSPSNKVTEKGKDVELRCDPISGHTALYWYRQSLGQGLEFLIYFQGNSAPDKSGLPSDRFSAERTGGSVSTLTIQRTQQEDSAVYLCASSLRGSNEKLFFGSGTQLSVL.

CDR3 nucleotide sequence: TGTGCCAGCGTTTCCCCGGGACAGGGAATTGAAAAACTGTTTTTT. Protein product: CASVSPGQGIEKLFF. The V gene is TRBV6-5, the J gene TRBJ1-4; TRBD1 agrees at 9 bases. J was trimmed by 7 bases and V by 8 bases; bases with no gene match: 11. Germline loops: CDR1 MNHEY, CDR2 SVGAGI. The length of the CDR3 is 15 residues.

The chain recombines TRBV7-2 with TRBJ2-7, with TRBD1 matching 7 bases. V dropped 1 base and J dropped 2; count of bases not matched to a gene: 2. The CDR3 has 14 residues. Germline CDR1 is SGHTA and CDR2 is FQGNSA. CDR3 protein: CASSLGQGAYEQYF. The CDR3 DNA reads TGTGCCAGCAGCTTAGGGCAGGGGGCCTACGAGCAGTACTTC.

V and J are TRBV6-2 or TRBV6-3 and TRBJ2-7; 7 positions agree with TRBD1. Germline values: CDR1 MNHEY, CDR2 SVGEGT. J was trimmed by 5 bases and V by 6 bases; bases with no gene match: 7. The CDR3 is made up of 13 amino acids. CDR3 amino acids: CASSRQGINEQYF. In DNA form, the CDR3 reads TGTGCCAGCAGCCGACAGGGTATCAACGAGCAGTACTTC.

The chain couples TRBV9 to TRBJ2-5; D unresolved. The CDR3 spans 15 residues. Trimming removed 0 bases from V and 5 bases from J, with 14 bases in between. The germline gives CDR1 SGDLS, CDR2 YYNGEE. The CDR3, as DNA: TGTGCCAGCAGCGTAGGGGCCTCGAAGTGGGAGACCCAGTACTTC. This gives the protein CASSVGASKWETQYF.

The chain has TRBV7-3 and TRBJ2-2; 8 nucleotides match TRBD2. The CDR3 is 15 amino acids. With 1 base clipped from V and 6 bases from J, the junction kept 4 bases outside the gene matches. Germline CDR1 is SGHTA and CDR2 is FQGTGA. The CDR3 loop reads CASSLISGVAGELFF. CDR3 in DNA: TGTGCCAGCAGCTTAATTAGCGGGGTGGCCGGGGAGCTGTTTTTT.

The J gene is TRBJ1-2, the V gene TRBV5-1; a weak D match, TRBD1 (5 bases). Germline V lookup: CDR1 SGHRS, CDR2 YFSETQ. Between the trimmed V and J ends, which lost 4 bases and 4 bases, there was a span of 26 bases. This CDR3 spans 18 amino acids. The DNA for the CDR3 is TGCGCCAGCAGCCCGGACGAGAGGCGGTACGGGGGACCCTATGGCTACACCTTC. Translation gives CASSPDERRYGGPYGYTF.

V gene TRBV7-2 combines with J gene TRBJ2-1; D might be TRBD2 (6 bases). The length of the CDR3 is 13 residues. Germline assignment: CDR1 SGHTA and CDR2 FQGNSA. The germline V and J ends were trimmed by 4 bases and 15 bases, with 19 bases remaining between them. As DNA, the CDR3 is TGTGCCAGCAGCTGGAGGGACGCAGGAGACCGGTTCTTC. Its protein product is CASSWRDAGDRFF.

V usage is TRBV18 and J usage is TRBJ2-2; 13 bases line up with TRBD2. The V gene end was trimmed by 3 bases and the J gene end by 0 bases; junction bases not matched to a gene: 4. The CDR3 loop spans 18 amino acids. The germline gives CDR1 KGHSH, CDR2 LQKENI. CDR3 DNA: TGTGCCAGCTCACCTTTGACTAGCGGGGGGACGAACACCGGGGAGCTGTTTTTT. Translated: CASSPLTSGGTNTGELFF.

This chain joins TRBV3-1 (or the pseudogene TRBV3-2) and TRBJ1-3, with TRBD1 matching over 8 bases. The CDR3 totals 17 residues. J lost 0 bases, V lost 1 base, and 5 bases had no gene match. Germline CDR1 LGHDT, CDR2 YNNKEL (reference sequence). CDR3 nucleotides: TGTGCCAGCAGCCAAGTAGGACAGGGACTCTCTGGAAACACCATATATTTT. Its translation: CASSQVGQGLSGNTIYF.

The genes are TRBV12-3 or TRBV12-4 and TRBJ2-5; D perhaps matches TRBD2 (6 bases). The V and J ends lost 6 bases and 2 bases respectively, with 10 bases between them. This CDR3 comprises 13 residues. The CDR3 sequence is CASSSGTQETQYF. DNA for the CDR3: TGTGCCAGCAGCTCCGGGACTCAAGAGACCCAGTACTTC.

V usage is TRBV3-1 (or the pseudogene TRBV3-2) and J usage is TRBJ1-5; possible D gene TRBD1, 5 bases. Per germline, CDR1 LGHDT and CDR2 YNNKEL (reference sequence). This CDR3 has 13 residues. V gave up 3 bases and J gave up 7 bases, with 10 bases separating them. CDR3 residues: CASSHWGDQPQHF. DNA of the CDR3: TGTGCCAGCAGCCATTGGGGGGACCAGCCCCAGCATTTT.

This rearrangement joins TRBV6-2 or TRBV6-3 to TRBJ1-2; a weak D match, TRBD1 (6 bases). In germline, CDR1 is MNHEY, CDR2 SVGEGT. Trimming cost V 2 bases and J 7 bases, with 11 bases left between them. The CDR3 runs to 13 residues. CDR3 bases: TGTGCCAGCAGTTACGGGGGGGCCAGTGGCTACACCTTC. This translates into CASSYGGASGYTF.